Listed here are 29 T cell receptor beta chains from one sample, sequenced in a study of CD8 T cells in ankylosing spondylitis (TCRdb year 2017). Receptors were amplified or captured by 5' RACE. The instrument given in TCRdb is Illumina HiSeq 2500. TCRdb trimmed the raw reads at Q25, called clones with MiXCR and kept productive beta chains. Rows are combined by CDR3 protein, so each entry shows the most common genes and DNA. Present in this sample are over 60,000 distinct CDR3 sequences, under 5.5% of which were seen just once. 2.2% of the sample comes from the top ten. The sample was blood, either unsorted or a sorted T cell fraction (not recorded which). These TCRs come from a male donor with ankylosing spondylitis or in good health (not recorded which).

Ten or more counts support this clonotype. The CDR3 spells CASSQGELYTGELFF. CDR3 DNA: TGCGCCAGCAGCCAAGGGGAACTTTACACCGGGGAGCTGTTTTTT. This rearrangement joins TRBV4-1 to TRBJ2-2; D not certain. The V gene's germline CDR1 is MGHRA and CDR2 YSYEKL. V was trimmed by 1 base and J by 3 bases, leaving 9 bases between them. The CDR3 totals 15 residues.

This clonotype was found many times. This chain joins TRBV20-1 and TRBJ2-5, with TRBD1 matching 7 bases. The germline CDR1 and CDR2 sequences are DFQATT and SNEGSKA (reference sequence). The CDR3 sequence is 14 residues long. V lost 0 bases, J lost 3 bases, and 4 bases stayed unmatched. The CDR3 protein is CSARDITGEETQYF. In DNA, the CDR3 is TGCAGTGCTAGAGATATCACAGGGGAAGAGACCCAGTACTTC.

This clonotype appeared many times. V is TRBV5-1 and J is TRBJ2-7; 8 nucleotides line up with TRBD1. Germline CDR1 and CDR2: SGHRS and YFSETQ. There are 14 residues in the CDR3. The trim removed 4 bases at V and 6 bases at J, leaving 9 bases unmatched. This CDR3 reads CASSLRTGSTEQYF. DNA for the CDR3: TGCGCCAGCAGCCTAAGGACAGGGTCGACCGAGCAGTACTTC.

This clonotype occurred many times. The J gene is TRBJ2-7, the V gene TRBV18, with D hard to call. V was shortened by 6 bases and J by 2 bases, with 8 bases between the two germline ends. The germline CDR1 and CDR2 sequences are KGHSH and LQKENI. CDR3 length: 12 residues. In DNA, the CDR3 is TGTGCCAGCTCCCCAGAGACCTACGAGCAGTACTTC. The encoded protein is CASSPETYEQYF.

This clonotype has a count of ten or more. The chain employs TRBV20-1 and TRBJ2-5, with 10 positions matching TRBD2. The CDR3 has 13 amino acids. Germline CDR1 reads DFQATT; CDR2 reads SNEGSKA (reference sequence). Written as DNA, the CDR3 is TGCAAACCCTTAGCGGGGGGCCAAGAGACCCAGTACTTC. This gives the protein CKPLAGGQETQYF.

This clonotype was picked up many times. The chain joins TRBV24-1 to TRBJ1-2; D not resolved. V gave up 8 bases and J gave up 7 bases, with 10 bases separating them. Germline CDR1 reads KGHDR; CDR2 reads SFDVKD. The CDR3 is made up of 11 amino acids. The CDR3 DNA is TGTGCCACCAAAACGGAGGGTGGCTACACCTTC. It specifies CATKTEGGYTF.

The table lists this clonotype with many counts. The chain links TRBV18 to TRBJ2-3; 8 bases line up with TRBD1. V lost 5 bases and J lost 1; bases outside the gene matches: 5. The CDR3 spans 15 residues. Germline assignment: CDR1 KGHSH and CDR2 LQKENI. The CDR3 DNA sequence: TGTGCCAGCTCAACAGGACAGGGAGGCACAGATACGCAGTATTTT. This codes for CASSTGQGGTDTQYF.

This clonotype was counted many times. The chain recombines TRBV3-1 with TRBJ2-5, with D maybe TRBD1 (6 bases). This CDR3 has 15 residues. Trimming stripped 3 bases from V and 4 bases from J, with 15 bases between. Germline CDR1 and CDR2: LGHDT and YNNKEL (reference sequence). In DNA, the CDR3 is TGTGCCAGCAGCCATCTTACAGGGACCGGAGAGACCCAGTACTTC. Translation gives CASSHLTGTGETQYF.

Ten or more counts support this clonotype. The chain recombines TRBV5-6 with TRBJ2-3; possible D gene TRBD1, 6 bases. V lost 1 base and J 1 base, leaving 13 bases between the germline ends. Looked up from germline, CDR1 is SGHDT and CDR2 is YYEEEE. The CDR3 has 16 amino acids. CDR3 DNA: TGTGCCAGCAGCTTGTTGGAGGACAGTGGCACAGATACGCAGTATTTT. It specifies CASSLLEDSGTDTQYF. Drawing the rest from reference TRBV5-6 and TRBJ2-3, the complete variable domain is DAGVTQSPTHLIKTRGQQVTLRCSPKSGHDTVSWYQQALGQGPQFIFQYYEEEERQRGNFPDRFSGHQFPNYSSELNVNALLLGDSALYLCASSLLEDSGTDTQYFGPGTRLTVL.

The table lists this clonotype with a few counts. This chain links TRBV11-2 with TRBJ1-5; 7 bases are a match to TRBD1. V dropped 5 bases and J dropped 2; count of bases not matched to a gene: 15. This CDR3 has 18 residues. The germline gives CDR1 SGHAT, CDR2 FQNNGV. The CDR3 region is CASSPSRQGWNGNQPQHF. Written as DNA, the CDR3 is TGTGCCAGCAGCCCCAGCAGACAGGGATGGAACGGCAATCAGCCCCAGCATTTT.

This clonotype was observed at least ten times. The V gene is TRBV15, the J gene TRBJ1-4; D not certain. Per the germline V gene, CDR1 is LNHNV and CDR2 is YYDKDF (reference sequence). The V gene lost 1 base and the J gene lost 8 bases, with 5 bases spanning the gap. CDR3 size: 12 residues. The CDR3 spells CATSRAEEKLFF. The CDR3 DNA reads as TGTGCCACCAGCAGAGCGGAGGAAAAACTGTTTTTT.

This clonotype occurred many times. The chain joins TRBV5-1 to TRBJ2-3; tentatively, D is TRBD1 (6 bases). The CDR3 contains 15 residues. The germline gives CDR1 SGHRS, CDR2 YFSETQ. V dropped 3 bases and J dropped 0 bases, with 11 bases sitting between them. In DNA form, the CDR3 reads TGCGCCAGCAGCTCTGGACAGTTTAGCACAGATACGCAGTATTTT. Translation: CASSSGQFSTDTQYF.

This clonotype was observed at least ten times. The chain carries TRBV7-6 and TRBJ2-5, with D maybe TRBD2 (6 bases). The better agreement between TRBJ2-1 and the DNA end casts doubt on the J call. The V gene's germline CDR1 is SGHVS and CDR2 FNYEAQ. CDR3 length: 15 residues. The CDR3 is CASSLGTGEAETQFF. As DNA, the CDR3 is TGTGCCAGCAGCTTAGGCACCGGGGAGGCAGAGACCCAGTTCTTC.

This clonotype showed up many times. V and J are TRBV20-1 and TRBJ2-1; 9 bases fit TRBD2. Germline V gene data show CDR1 as DFQATT and CDR2 as SNEGSKA (reference sequence). With 6 bases clipped from V and 8 bases from J, the junction kept 8 bases outside the gene matches. The CDR3 contains 13 residues. CDR3 in DNA: TGCAGTGCCGGCCCTAGCGGGGCCGATGAGCAGTTCTTC. Translation: CSAGPSGADEQFF.

The table lists this clonotype with a few counts. Given a much more abundant clone one base away, this may be a read error. The chain has TRBV5-1 and TRBJ2-5, with D tentatively TRBD2 (5 bases). Germline loops: CDR1 SGHRS, CDR2 YFSETQ. This CDR3 comprises 13 residues. CDR3 sequence reads: CASSLGPGETHYF. The CDR3 region has the DNA TGCGCCAGCAGCTTGGGGCCCGGGGAGACCCATTACTTC.

This clonotype was seen a handful of times. The chain joins TRBV7-2 to TRBJ1-2, with 8 bases aligning to TRBD1. Looked up from germline, CDR1 is SGHTA and CDR2 is FQGNSA. Germline trimming cut 3 bases from V and 7 bases from J; bases unmatched to any gene: 4. There are 13 residues in the CDR3. The CDR3: CASSFQGASGYTF. DNA for the CDR3: TGTGCCAGCAGCTTCCAGGGGGCGAGTGGCTACACCTTC.

Many counts were recorded for this clonotype. The chain recombines TRBV12-3 or TRBV12-4 with TRBJ2-7, with 10 bases lining up with TRBD1. The CDR3 extends over 17 amino acids. V was pared by 5 bases and J by 3 bases, with 13 bases of the junction left unmatched. The CDR3 DNA sequence: TGTGCCAGCAGTCCGGGACAGGGGAGGATCTCGGGCTACGAGCAGTACTTC. Its translation: CASSPGQGRISGYEQYF.

This clonotype was recorded many times. V and J are TRBV20-1 and TRBJ1-2; a weak D match, TRBD1 (5 bases). The CDR3 extends over 15 amino acids. The germline V and J ends were trimmed by 0 bases and 2 bases, with 13 bases remaining between them. CDR1 is DFQATT and CDR2 is SNEGSKA in the germline V gene (reference sequence). DNA for the CDR3: TGCAGTGCTAGAGAACGCCGGGACGTGAACTATGGCTACACCTTC. The encoded protein is CSARERRDVNYGYTF.

At least ten counts were recorded for this clonotype. The CDR3: CASSTGQGFEKLFF. CDR3 nucleotides: TGCGCCAGCAGCACGGGACAGGGGTTTGAAAAACTGTTTTTT. The rearrangement uses TRBV5-1 and TRBJ1-4; 10 positions agree with TRBD1. V shed 4 bases and J 7 bases; nucleotides not matched to a gene: 4. Germline CDR1 SGHRS, CDR2 YFSETQ. The CDR3 runs to 14 residues.

Only a few counts were recorded for this clonotype. J is TRBJ2-7 and V is TRBV7-2; D call uncertain. Germline V CDR1 and CDR2: SGHTA, FQGNSA. The CDR3 runs 14 residues. With 3 bases removed from V and 2 bases from J, the gap between germline ends came to 11 bases. The CDR3 DNA is TGTGCCAGCAGCTTCCGGACCGCTGCCTACGAGCAGTACTTC. Translation: CASSFRTAAYEQYF.

This clonotype was seen ten or more times. The V gene is TRBV3-1, the J gene TRBJ1-1; tentative D call: TRBD1 (6 bases). Deletions cut 0 bases from V and 2 bases from J, with 10 bases between. Germline V lookup: CDR1 LGHDT, CDR2 YNNKEL (reference sequence). This CDR3 is built from 15 residues. The CDR3 DNA reads as TGTGCCAGCAGCCAAGAAGGGGGGTCCAACACTGAAGCTTTCTTT. Translating it yields CASSQEGGSNTEAFF.

The table lists this clonotype with many counts. The chain recombines TRBV20-1 with TRBJ2-5; 12 nucleotides match TRBD2. The V gene end was trimmed by 0 bases and the J gene end by 1 base; junction bases not matched to a gene: 9. There are 18 residues in the CDR3. CDR1 and CDR2 from the germline V gene are DFQATT and SNEGSKA (reference sequence). CDR3 nucleotide sequence: TGCAGTGCTAGAGAGCCGGGACTAGCGGGTCGAAGCCAAGAGACCCAGTACTTC. It specifies CSAREPGLAGRSQETQYF.

This clonotype has at least ten counts. The J gene is TRBJ2-2, the V gene TRBV28; 7 positions match TRBD1. The germline V gene has CDR1 MDHEN and CDR2 SYDVKM. CDR3 length: 15 amino acids. The junction had 3 bases not matched to a gene; V was cut back by 5 bases and J by 0 bases. In DNA, the CDR3 is TGTGCCAGCAGTAGGACAGGCTCGAACACCGGGGAGCTGTTTTTT. It is translated as CASSRTGSNTGELFF.

In the case of this clonotype: This could be a read error, since a much larger clone is one nucleotide away. The chain joins TRBV7-2 to TRBJ2-7; D perhaps matches TRBD1 (5 bases). This CDR3 contains 14 residues. Germline V gives CDR1 SGHTA, CDR2 FQGNSA. CDR3 in amino acids: CASSPLGRGGEQCF. The CDR3 DNA reads TGTGCCAGCAGCCCCCTGGGAAGGGGTGGCGAGCAGTGCTTC.

This clonotype was counted ten times or more. The V and J genes are TRBV5-6 and TRBJ1-5; D not certain. CDR1 is SGHDT, CDR2 YYEEEE, per germline. V was clipped by 0 bases and J by 7 bases, with 20 bases between them. This CDR3 region has 17 residues. The chain's CDR3 is CASSLGALRGGLQPQHF. The CDR3 bases are TGTGCCAGCAGCTTGGGCGCCTTGCGCGGAGGGCTACAGCCCCAGCATTTT.

Many counts were recorded for this clonotype. The chain employs TRBV6-1 and TRBJ1-3, with D tentatively TRBD1 (5 bases). V was trimmed by 4 bases and J by 0 bases, leaving 13 bases between them. The CDR3 spans 16 residues. Germline V CDR1 and CDR2: MNHNS, SASEGT. As DNA, the CDR3 is TGTGCCAGCAGTGCGCCGGGACGGCGCTCTGGAAACACCATATATTTT. It translates to CASSAPGRRSGNTIYF.

There are many counts of this clonotype. The V gene is TRBV14, the J gene TRBJ2-1; TRBD1 is a possible D gene (5 bases). Per germline, CDR1 SGHDN and CDR2 FVKESK. Trimming left V 4 bases short and J 8 bases short, with 12 bases between. This CDR3 spans 13 amino acids. Here the CDR3 reads CASSPSGNDEQFF. The CDR3 coding sequence is TGTGCCAGCAGCCCGTCAGGGAATGATGAGCAGTTCTTC. The whole variable domain, filled in from reference TRBV14 and TRBJ2-1, reads EAGVTQFPSHSVIEKGQTVTLRCDPISGHDNLYWYRRVMGKEIKFLLHFVKESKQDESGMPNNRFLAERTGGTYSTLKVQPAELEDSGVYFCASSPSGNDEQFFGPGTRLTVL.

This clonotype appeared many times. V is TRBV28 and J is TRBJ1-5; D perhaps matches TRBD1 (5 bases). The ends were cut back, 6 bases at V and 4 bases at J, with 19 bases in the middle. Germline V gene data show CDR1 as MDHEN and CDR2 as SYDVKM. This CDR3 spans 16 amino acids. This chain's CDR3 is CASREVGEGRNQPQHF. The CDR3 nucleotides are TGTGCCAGCAGAGAAGTGGGGGAGGGGCGGAATCAGCCCCAGCATTTT.

This clonotype was recorded at least ten times. The chain employs TRBV21-1 and TRBJ1-1; the DNA was not compared with TRBD1, the D call given in the table. TRBV21-1 is shown as a pseudogene. The CDR3 consists of 16 residues. CDR3 protein: CASSKRGGYMNTEAFF. The CDR3 DNA reads TGTGCCAGCAGCAAAAGGGGGGGGTACATGAACACTGAAGCTTTCTTT.